This TCR beta chain was recovered during a study of blood T cell repertoires in COVID-19. For the study at large: Spain, Italy and the United States supplied samples that represented acute and convalescent COVID-19. T cells, B-cell-depleted T cells, or PBMCs provided the cDNA or gDNA that served as material.

Original handling: Reference gene primer amplification gave estimated nucleated cell counts. Sequencing used immunoSEQ multiplex PCR; TCRdb keeps in-frame clones, though not all of them. V, J and clone size are those of that table, while D and trimming were read from the DNA. The profile shows about 270,000 clones, about nine tenths of them singletons. It was during active infection that Seattle patients were enrolled and then longitudinally followed. There are 19 residues in the CDR3. Germline lookup yields CDR1 SGHVS and CDR2 FQNEAQ. The V and J ends lost 5 bases and 4 bases respectively, with 30 bases between them.

The gene calls are TRBV7-8 and TRBJ2-7, with TRBD2 as a possible D gene (6 bases). The sample consisted of peripheral blood. The origin of this receptor is a woman aged 25 to 39 with COVID-19, enrolled during active disease. The CDR3 sequence is CASSPPAGIRRAHGYEQYF. As DNA, the CDR3 is TGTGCCAGCAGCCCCCCCGCAGGGATAAGGAGGGCACACGGGTACGAGCAGTACTTC.